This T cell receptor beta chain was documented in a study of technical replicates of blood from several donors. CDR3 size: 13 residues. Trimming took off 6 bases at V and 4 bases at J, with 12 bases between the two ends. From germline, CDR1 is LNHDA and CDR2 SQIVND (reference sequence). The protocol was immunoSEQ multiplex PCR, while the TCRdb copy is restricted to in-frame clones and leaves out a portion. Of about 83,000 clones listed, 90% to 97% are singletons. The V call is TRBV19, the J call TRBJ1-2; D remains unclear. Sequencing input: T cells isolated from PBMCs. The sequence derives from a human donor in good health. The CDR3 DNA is TGTGCCAGTAGGGAGGTAGGGTCCTATGGCTACACCTTC. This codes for CASREVGSYGYTF.